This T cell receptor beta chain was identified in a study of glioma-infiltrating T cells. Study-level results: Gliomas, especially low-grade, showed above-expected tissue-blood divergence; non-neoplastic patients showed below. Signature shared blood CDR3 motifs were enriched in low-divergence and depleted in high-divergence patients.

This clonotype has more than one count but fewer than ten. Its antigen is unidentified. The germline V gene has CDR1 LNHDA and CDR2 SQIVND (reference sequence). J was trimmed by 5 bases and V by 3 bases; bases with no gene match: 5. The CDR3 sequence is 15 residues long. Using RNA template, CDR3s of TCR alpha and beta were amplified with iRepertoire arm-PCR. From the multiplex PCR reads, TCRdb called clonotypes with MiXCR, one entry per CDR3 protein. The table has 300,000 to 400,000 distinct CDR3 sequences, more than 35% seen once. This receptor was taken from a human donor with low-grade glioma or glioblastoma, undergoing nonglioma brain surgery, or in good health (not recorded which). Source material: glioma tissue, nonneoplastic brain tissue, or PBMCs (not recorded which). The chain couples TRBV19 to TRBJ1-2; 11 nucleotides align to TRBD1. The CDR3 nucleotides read TGTGCCAGTAGTATTCGGACAGGGGGCTCGTATGGCTACACCTTC. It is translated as CASSIRTGGSYGYTF.